This passage covers 17 T cell receptor beta chains from one sample sequenced in a study of T cells in narcolepsy. Clones were sequenced by immunoSEQ multiplex PCR, and TCRdb holds only the in-frame ones, with some missing. The sample contains 30,000 to 45,000 clones, roughly 88% of which appear only once. Material for sequencing was CD45RA- memory CD4+ T cells from PBMCs. All receptors come from a human donor with narcolepsy.

The J gene is TRBJ2-2, the V gene TRBV9; perhaps TRBD2 as D (5 bases). Germline CDR1 is SGDLS and CDR2 is YYNGEE. The ends were cut back, 6 bases at V and 7 bases at J, with 10 bases in the middle. The CDR3 consists of 12 residues. The CDR3 DNA is TGTGCCAGCATCGGAGGAAGCGGGGAGCTGTTTTTT. As protein: CASIGGSGELFF.

This clone has only one observation. The chain joins TRBV6-1 to TRBJ1-1, with a tentative D call TRBD1 (5 bases). Germline loops: CDR1 MNHNS, CDR2 SASEGT. Trimming cost V 4 bases and J 0 bases, with 15 bases left between them. The CDR3 covers 16 residues. The CDR3 bases are TGTGCCAGCAGTGGAGCTGCCCAGGGACTGAACACTGAAGCTTTCTTT. Translating gives CASSGAAQGLNTEAFF.

J is TRBJ1-1 and V is TRBV7-9; D uncertain. Germline assignment: CDR1 SEHNR and CDR2 FQNEAQ (reference sequence). This CDR3 contains 12 residues. Trimming took off 5 bases at V and 4 bases at J, with 8 bases between the two ends. The CDR3 here is CASSPLGTEAFF. In DNA, the CDR3 is TGTGCCAGCAGCCCCCTCGGCACTGAAGCTTTCTTT.

The chain combines TRBV7-2 with TRBJ2-1; D may be TRBD2 (6 bases). In germline, CDR1 is SGHTA, CDR2 FQGNSA. This CDR3 is built from 13 residues. V dropped 0 bases and J dropped 8 bases, with 8 bases sitting between them. CDR3 residues: CASSLAEGYEQFF. CDR3 bases: TGTGCCAGCAGCTTAGCGGAGGGATATGAGCAGTTCTTC.

V and J are TRBV5-4 and TRBJ2-2; maybe TRBD2 (5 bases). CDR1 and CDR2 (germline): SGHNT, YYREEE (reference sequence). The CDR3 length is 16 residues. V was cut by 1 base and J by 5 bases, with 15 bases left in between. In nucleotides, the CDR3 is TGTGCCAGCAGCTTGAGTGGCAGTCGAGGGACCGGGGAGCTGTTTTTT. It is translated as CASSLSGSRGTGELFF.

Of note for this clone: Germline is not matched at one junction end, which may reflect a read error. The chain recombines TRBV6-6 with TRBJ2-7; D possibly matches TRBD1 or TRBD2 (5 bases each). Germline V gene sequence: CDR1 MNHNY, CDR2 SVGAGI (reference sequence). CDR3 size: 12 residues. CDR3 sequence reads: CASSYAEGSMDF. The CDR3 coding sequence is TGTGCCAGCAGTTACGCCGAGGGGAGTATGGACTTC.

V is TRBV7-2 and J is TRBJ2-7; D ambiguous. With 6 bases removed from V and 4 bases from J, the gap between germline ends came to 10 bases. Per germline, CDR1 SGHTA and CDR2 FQGNSA. CDR3 length equals 12 residues. The CDR3 sequence is CASSQGIYEQYF. The CDR3 nucleotides are TGTGCCAGCAGTCAAGGAATTTACGAGCAGTACTTC.

This clone has just one count. This chain links TRBV7-8 with TRBJ2-5, with D uncertain. Matching the DNA end better, TRBJ2-7 makes the J call doubtful. Germline CDR1 and CDR2: SGHVS and FQNEAQ. This CDR3 contains 11 residues. The CDR3 DNA sequence: TGTGCCAGCAGCTTAGAGTACGAGCAGTACTTC. Translating gives CASSLEYEQYF.

J is TRBJ2-1 and V is TRBV9; maybe TRBD1 (6 bases). Per the germline V gene, CDR1 is SGDLS and CDR2 is YYNGEE. V gave up 4 bases and J gave up 13 bases, with 18 bases separating them. This CDR3 has 13 residues. CDR3 loop: CASSPFPGVGQFF. The CDR3 nucleotides are TGTGCCAGCAGCCCTTTCCCAGGGGTTGGACAGTTCTTC.

This sequence joins TRBV30 and TRBJ2-7; D is perhaps TRBD2 (5 bases). CDR1 is GTSNPN, CDR2 SVGIG, per germline (reference sequence). V was clipped by 0 bases and J by 0 bases, with 15 bases between them. CDR3 length: 16 residues. Written as DNA, the CDR3 is TGTGCCTGGAGTGTCCCGTACAGAGGACTCTCCTACGAGCAGTACTTC. This encodes CAWSVPYRGLSYEQYF. The variable domain in full, with the rest retrieved from reference TRBV30 and TRBJ2-7, is SQTIHQWPATLVQPVGSPLSLECTVEGTSNPNLYWYRQAAGRGLQLLFYSVGIGQISSEVPQNLSASRPQDRQFILSSKKLLLSDSGFYLCAWSVPYRGLSYEQYFGPGTRLTVT.

This chain connects TRBV27 to TRBJ2-5; D is perhaps TRBD2 (5 bases). The J call is uncertain, as TRBJ2-7 better fits the DNA end. The CDR3 runs 13 residues. Per the germline V gene, CDR1 is MNHEY and CDR2 is SMNVEV (reference sequence). This chain's CDR3 is CASSLRENYEQYF. The DNA for the CDR3 is TGTGCCAGCAGTTTAAGGGAGAACTACGAGCAGTACTTC.

This clone was detected only a few times. The genes are TRBV19 and TRBJ1-6, with D unclear. Germline loops: CDR1 LNHDA, CDR2 SQIVND (reference sequence). Trimming left V 10 bases short and J 6 bases short, with 13 bases between. The CDR3 covers 13 residues. The DNA for the CDR3 is TGTGCCACTTATGCGGGGTCTAATTCACCCCTCCACTTT. Translation gives CATYAGSNSPLHF.

A word on this clone: This sample includes further DNA sequences coding for the same CDR3. The chain employs TRBV27 and TRBJ2-7; D call uncertain. V was cut by 7 bases and J by 4 bases, with 17 bases left in between. The germline gives CDR1 MNHEY, CDR2 SMNVEV (reference sequence). This CDR3 has 14 residues. The CDR3 region has the DNA TGTGCCAGCATGGCAGGCTCAAAACGGTACGAGCAGTACTTC. Protein: CASMAGSKRYEQYF.

The chain couples TRBV2 to TRBJ1-1; the D is unclear. V was shortened by 2 bases and J by 4 bases, with 2 bases between the two germline ends. Germline V lookup: CDR1 SNHLY, CDR2 FYNNEI. The length of the CDR3 is 11 residues. CDR3 loop: CASSEPTEAFF. CDR3 DNA sequence: TGTGCCAGCAGTGAACCCACTGAAGCTTTCTTT.

The CDR3 DNA is TGTGCCAGCAGTCATCCGTACAATGAGCAGTTCTTC. Translated, it gives CASSHPYNEQFF. The chain employs TRBV6-6 and TRBJ2-1; no clear D. With 5 bases removed from V and 4 bases from J, the gap between germline ends came to 6 bases. Germline V gene lookup returns CDR1 MNHNY and CDR2 SVGAGI (reference sequence). The length of the CDR3 is 12 residues.

The chain carries TRBV4-3 and TRBJ1-6; D remains ambiguous. Germline CDR1 and CDR2: LGHNA and YSLEER. V was cut by 0 bases and J by 13 bases, with 16 bases left in between. The length of the CDR3 is 15 residues. The CDR3 coding sequence is TGCGCCAGCAGCCAAGAGGCCGCAGTAAGGTCTCCCCTCCACTTT. This encodes CASSQEAAVRSPLHF.

This clone was recorded only once. The rearrangement uses TRBV7-2 and TRBJ2-3; D unresolved. Deletions cut 5 bases from V and 5 bases from J, with 11 bases between. CDR1 is SGHTA, CDR2 FQGNSA, per germline. The CDR3 sequence is 13 residues long. The CDR3 here is CASSQTGKDTQYF. The CDR3 coding sequence is TGTGCCAGCAGCCAGACTGGGAAAGATACGCAGTATTTT.